Listed here are 4 T cell receptor beta chains from one sample, sequenced in a study of T cell repertoires in cytomegalovirus infection (dated by TCRdb to about 2019). The listed sequencing device is Illumina HiSeq 1500. The public reads were run again by TCRdb, first through fastp at Q25 and then through MiXCR, and only productive beta chains were kept. All rows with the same CDR3 protein become a single entry with the most common DNA and genes. The sample contains about a million distinct CDR3 sequences, roughly a third of them found a single time. The ten most abundant clones make up 13% of the sample. Taken with the paper, the label for treatment or condition translates to: in vitro stimulation with specific CMV peptide epitopes to enrich CMV-specific T cells. Antigens for these TCRs are unknown. Sequenced here: cultured CD8+ T cells from PBMCs, sampled from culture after CMV antigen stimulation. The source of these receptors is a human donor in good health (CMV status not recorded). Some clones in this sample may be carry-over from other donors' samples.

The V call is TRBV12-3 or TRBV12-4, the J call TRBJ1-6, with 7 bases that match TRBD1. V was pared by 10 bases and J by 7 bases, with 13 bases of the junction left unmatched. The CDR3 runs 15 residues. The CDR3, as DNA: TGTGCCAACAGCCCCGCGGGACAGTTCAATTCACCCCTCCACTTT. This translates into CANSPAGQFNSPLHF.

The V gene is TRBV4-1, the J gene TRBJ1-2; the D gene is possibly TRBD1 (5 bases). The CDR3 sequence is 17 residues long. Trimming pared 1 base from V and 3 bases from J, leaving 18 bases between. Germline CDR1 is MGHRA and CDR2 is YSYEKL. In nucleotides, the CDR3 is TGCGCCAGCAGCCAAGTGGGGCCTCTGGGAAACGACTATGGCTACACCTTC. Amino acids: CASSQVGPLGNDYGYTF.

Only a few counts were recorded for this clonotype. This rearrangement joins TRBV6-5 to TRBJ2-1; 7 nucleotides line up with TRBD1. CDR1 and CDR2 from the germline V gene are MNHEY and SVGAGI. V gave up 6 bases and J gave up 2 bases; unmatched junction bases: 10. This CDR3 has 16 residues. For the CDR3, the DNA is TGTGCCAGCAGACTGGGCAGACAGGGCACCTACAATGAGCAGTTCTTC. Translation: CASRLGRQGTYNEQFF.

The table lists this clonotype with a few counts. The rearrangement links TRBV10-3 to TRBJ1-1; TRBD1 aligns across 7 bases. The CDR3 sequence is 14 residues long. The V and J ends lost 2 bases and 7 bases, in that order; junction bases with no gene match: 7. Germline CDR1 reads ENHRY; CDR2 reads SYGVKD. CDR3 amino acids: CAISEAGTDVEAFF. The CDR3 DNA sequence: TGTGCCATCAGTGAGGCAGGGACAGATGTTGAAGCTTTCTTT.